These 8 T cell receptor beta chains share one sample of origin, sequenced in a study of blood T cell repertoires in COVID-19. TCRdb's copy holds only in-frame clones and misses some; the assay was immunoSEQ multiplex PCR. Altogether approximately 100,000 clones are present, around 86% being singletons, with the ten largest covering approximately 2.6%. The sequencing input was PBMCs or T cells enriched from blood (not recorded which). These receptor sequences come from a woman aged 45-65 years who had recovered from COVID-19.

This chain joins TRBV2 and TRBJ2-2, with a weak D call TRBD2 (6 bases). Trimming removed 6 bases at V and 2 bases at J, with 13 bases between. CDR1 and CDR2 (germline): SNHLY, FYNNEI. The CDR3 is 15 amino acids. The CDR3 coding sequence is TGTGCCAGCAGCCGACTAGAACGAAACACCGGGGAGCTGTTTTTT. Protein: CASSRLERNTGELFF. Filled out from reference TRBV2 and TRBJ2-2, the complete variable domain reads EPEVTQTPSHQVTQMGQEVILRCVPISNHLYFYWYRQILGQKVEFLVSFYNNEISEKSEIFDDQFSVERPDGSNFTLKIRSTKLEDSAMYFCASSRLERNTGELFFGEGSRLTVL.

This clone was picked up one time. The gene calls are TRBV18 and TRBJ2-3; TRBD1 is a possible D gene (6 bases). The CDR3 extends over 15 amino acids. Germline V lookup: CDR1 KGHSH, CDR2 LQKENI. V was cut by 6 bases and J by 6 bases, with 19 bases left in between. For the CDR3, the DNA is TGTGCCAGCTCGCATTCGGAGCAGGGGCCGGATACGCAGTATTTT. This codes for CASSHSEQGPDTQYF.

The count of this clone is one. This sequence joins TRBV5-4 and TRBJ1-2; a possible D gene is TRBD1 (6 bases). The V and J ends lost 2 bases and 3 bases respectively, with 14 bases between them. CDR1 and CDR2 (germline): SGHNT, YYREEE (reference sequence). CDR3 size: 15 residues. The CDR3: CASSLPLQGDYGYTF. CDR3 DNA sequence: TGTGCCAGCAGCTTACCATTACAGGGAGACTATGGCTACACCTTC.

The chain couples TRBV5-4 to TRBJ1-1; 8 nucleotides agree with TRBD1. Trimming cost V 2 bases and J 3 bases; bases outside gene matches: 3. CDR3 length: 14 amino acids. Germline V CDR1 and CDR2: SGHNT, YYREEE (reference sequence). CDR3 region: CASSFNRGDTEAFF. CDR3 nucleotides: TGTGCCAGCAGCTTTAACAGGGGGGACACTGAAGCTTTCTTT.

The V call is TRBV7-9, the J call TRBJ2-7; 7 nucleotides line up with TRBD1. Germline CDR1 reads SEHNR; CDR2 reads FQNEAQ (reference sequence). Trimming took 4 bases from V and 0 from J; bases not matched to a gene: 6. The CDR3 has 15 residues. CDR3 sequence: CASSSSTGPSYEQYF. The CDR3 region has the DNA TGTGCCAGCAGCTCCTCGACAGGGCCCTCCTACGAGCAGTACTTC.

The chain combines TRBV3-1 (or the pseudogene TRBV3-2) with TRBJ2-7, with 7 bases lining up with TRBD1. With V trimmed by 1 base and J by 5 bases, 8 bases remained unmatched. CDR1 and CDR2 (germline): LGHDT, YNNKEL (reference sequence). This CDR3 spans 15 amino acids. The CDR3 spells CASSQGYGRGNEQYF. The CDR3 DNA sequence: TGTGCCAGCAGCCAAGGATATGGCAGGGGGAACGAGCAGTACTTC.

This clone appeared once. This chain links TRBV4-1 with TRBJ2-5; TRBD2 matches 9 bases. The V gene end was trimmed by 1 base and the J gene end by 3 bases; junction bases not matched to a gene: 12. The germline CDR1 and CDR2 sequences are MGHRA and YSYEKL. This CDR3 spans 18 amino acids. The CDR3, as DNA: TGCGCCAGCAGCCAAGGAGGAACCGCGGGAGGGATGGAAGAGACCCAGTACTTC. Its translation is CASSQGGTAGGMEETQYF.

This clone was detected only once. This rearrangement joins TRBV5-5 to TRBJ2-3, with TRBD1 matching over 8 bases. This CDR3 spans 14 amino acids. Germline V gives CDR1 SGHKS, CDR2 YYEKEE (reference sequence). V dropped 2 bases and J dropped 3; count of bases not matched to a gene: 2. The CDR3 protein is CASSFWTGTDTQYF. The CDR3 DNA is TGTGCCAGCAGCTTTTGGACAGGGACAGATACGCAGTATTTT.